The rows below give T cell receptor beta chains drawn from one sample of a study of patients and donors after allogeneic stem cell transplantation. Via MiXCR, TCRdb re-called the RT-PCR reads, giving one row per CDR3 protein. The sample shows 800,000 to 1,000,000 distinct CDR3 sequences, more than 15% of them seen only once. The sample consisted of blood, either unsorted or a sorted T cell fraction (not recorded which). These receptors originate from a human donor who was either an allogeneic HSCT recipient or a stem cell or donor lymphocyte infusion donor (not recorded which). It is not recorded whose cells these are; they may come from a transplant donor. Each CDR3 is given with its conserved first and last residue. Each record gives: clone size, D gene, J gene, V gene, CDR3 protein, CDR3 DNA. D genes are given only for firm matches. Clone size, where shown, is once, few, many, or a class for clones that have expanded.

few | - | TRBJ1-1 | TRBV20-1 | CSARDAAFQGLNTEAFF | TGCAGTGCTAGAGATGCGGCTTTTCAAGGCCTGAACACTGAAGCTTTCTTT
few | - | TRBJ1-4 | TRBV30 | CAWSVPPGEKLFF | TGTGCCTGGAGTGTACCCCCTGGGGAAAAACTGTTTTTT
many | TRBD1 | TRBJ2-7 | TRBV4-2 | CASSHYETGSYEQYF | TGTGCCAGCAGCCACTACGAGACAGGGTCCTACGAGCAGTACTTC
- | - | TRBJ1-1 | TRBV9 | CASSAEVGTEAFF | TGTGCCAGCAGCGCGGAAGTCGGCACTGAAGCTTTCTTT
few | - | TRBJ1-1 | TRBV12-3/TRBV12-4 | CASRPFVSVNTEAFF | TGTGCCAGCAGGCCCTTCGTGTCCGTGAACACTGAAGCTTTCTTT
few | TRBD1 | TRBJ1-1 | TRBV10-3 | CAMTGTVGDTEAFF | TGTGCCATGACCGGGACAGTTGGGGACACTGAAGCTTTCTTT
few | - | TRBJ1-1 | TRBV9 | CASSLSPGGSLAFF | TGTGCCAGCAGCCTAAGTCCCGGGGGCAGTCTGGCTTTCTTT
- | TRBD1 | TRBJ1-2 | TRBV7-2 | CASSSHLTGVSYGYTF | TGTGCCAGCAGCTCCCACCTGACAGGGGTCTCCTATGGCTACACCTTC
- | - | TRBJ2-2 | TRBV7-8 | CASSYPGAGELFF | TGTGCCAGCAGCTACCCAGGGGCCGGGGAGCTGTTTTTT
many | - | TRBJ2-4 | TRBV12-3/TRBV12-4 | CASSFGSLAKNIQYF | TGTGCCAGCAGTTTTGGCAGCCTAGCCAAAAACATTCAGTACTTC
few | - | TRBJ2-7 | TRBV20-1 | CSARNRDAGNEQYF | TGCAGTGCTAGAAACCGGGACGCTGGTAATGAGCAGTACTTC
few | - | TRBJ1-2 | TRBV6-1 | CASSPYQGKGGYTF | TGTGCCAGCAGCCCATACCAGGGGAAGGGTGGCTACACCTTC
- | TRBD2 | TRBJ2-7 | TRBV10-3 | CAISGGASGFYEQYF | TGTGCCATCAGTGGGGGAGCTAGCGGGTTCTACGAGCAGTACTTC
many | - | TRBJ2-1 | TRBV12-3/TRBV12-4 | CASRDTSSYNEQFF | TGTGCCAGCAGAGACACCAGCTCCTACAATGAGCAGTTCTTC
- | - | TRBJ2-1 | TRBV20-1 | CSARDQSRNRNEQFF | TGCAGTGCTAGAGATCAGAGCAGGAACCGAAATGAGCAGTTCTTC
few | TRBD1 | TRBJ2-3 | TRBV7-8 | CASSLTNRGRTDTQYF | TGTGCCAGCAGTTTAACAAACAGGGGGCGCACAGATACGCAGTATTTT
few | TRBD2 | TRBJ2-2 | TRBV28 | CASSSGGPNTGELFF | TGTGCCAGCTCTAGCGGGGGGCCGAACACCGGGGAGCTGTTTTTT
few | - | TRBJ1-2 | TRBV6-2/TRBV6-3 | CASSYSKTTSYGYTF | TGTGCCAGCAGTTACTCGAAAACAACAAGCTATGGCTACACCTTC
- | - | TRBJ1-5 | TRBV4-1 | CASSHDKNSNQPQHF | TGCGCCAGCAGCCATGACAAAAATAGCAATCAGCCCCAGCATTTT
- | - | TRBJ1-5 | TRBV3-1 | CASSQGAKQPQHF | TGTGCCAGCAGCCAGGGCGCGAAGCAGCCCCAGCATTTT
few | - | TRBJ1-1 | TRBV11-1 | CASSWGPIFFSPF | TGTGCCAGCAGCTGGGGACCTATTTTCTTCTCCCCGTTT
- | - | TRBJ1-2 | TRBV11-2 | CASSSTIRDYGYTF | TGTGCCAGCAGCTCCACAATCAGGGACTATGGCTACACCTTC
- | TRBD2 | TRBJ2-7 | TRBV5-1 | CASSLEGLAAYEQYF | TGCGCCAGCAGCTTGGAAGGACTAGCGGCCTACGAGCAGTACTTC
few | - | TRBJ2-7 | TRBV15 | CATSSTPWSEQYF | TGTGCCACCAGCAGTACCCCGTGGAGCGAGCAGTACTTC
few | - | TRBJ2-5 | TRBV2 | CASCRGNQETQYF | TGTGCCAGCTGTCGGGGGAACCAAGAGACCCAGTACTTC
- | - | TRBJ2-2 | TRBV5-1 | CASSSHGTNTGELFF | TGCGCCAGCAGCTCACACGGGACAAACACCGGGGAGCTGTTTTTT
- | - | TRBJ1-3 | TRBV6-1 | CASSQGRLGSTTIYF | TGTGCCAGCAGCCAGGGACGTCTAGGAAGTACCACCATATATTTT
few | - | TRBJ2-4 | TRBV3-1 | CASSRIGDIQYF | TGTGCCAGCAGCCGGATCGGGGACATTCAGTACTTC
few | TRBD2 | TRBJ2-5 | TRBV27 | CASSPLTSGSGQETQYF | TGTGCCAGCAGTCCCCTGACTAGCGGGAGTGGACAAGAGACCCAGTACTTC
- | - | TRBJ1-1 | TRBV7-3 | CASSSTSSNTEAFF | TGTGCCAGCAGCTCCACAAGCTCGAACACTGAAGCTTTCTTT
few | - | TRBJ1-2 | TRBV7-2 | CASSLGYIYGYTF | TGTGCCAGCAGCTTAGGGTACATTTATGGCTACACCTTC
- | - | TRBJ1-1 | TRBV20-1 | CRARGLNTEAFF | TGCAGAGCTAGGGGCCTGAACACTGAAGCTTTCTTT
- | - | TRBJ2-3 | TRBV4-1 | CASSQDMGGLFNTQYF | TGCGCCAGCAGCCAAGATATGGGGGGCTTATTTAATACGCAGTATTTT
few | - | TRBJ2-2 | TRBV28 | CASSSGQIDTGELFF | TGTGCCAGCAGTTCCGGACAGATCGACACCGGGGAGCTGTTTTTT
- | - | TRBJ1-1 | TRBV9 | CASSVDGGVRAFF | TGTGCCAGCAGCGTAGACGGGGGTGTCCGAGCTTTCTTT
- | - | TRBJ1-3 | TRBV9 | CASGRSGGNTIYF | TGTGCCAGCGGCCGATCGGGTGGAAACACCATATATTTT
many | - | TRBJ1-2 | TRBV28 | CASSSARGYTF | TGTGCCAGCAGTTCGGCCCGCGGCTACACCTTC
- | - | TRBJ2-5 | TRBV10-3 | CAISAGWETQYF | TGTGCCATCAGTGCGGGGTGGGAGACCCAGTACTTC
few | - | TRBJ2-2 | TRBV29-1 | CSVGRHSNTGELFF | TGCAGCGTTGGCCGGCACTCGAACACCGGGGAGCTGTTTTTT